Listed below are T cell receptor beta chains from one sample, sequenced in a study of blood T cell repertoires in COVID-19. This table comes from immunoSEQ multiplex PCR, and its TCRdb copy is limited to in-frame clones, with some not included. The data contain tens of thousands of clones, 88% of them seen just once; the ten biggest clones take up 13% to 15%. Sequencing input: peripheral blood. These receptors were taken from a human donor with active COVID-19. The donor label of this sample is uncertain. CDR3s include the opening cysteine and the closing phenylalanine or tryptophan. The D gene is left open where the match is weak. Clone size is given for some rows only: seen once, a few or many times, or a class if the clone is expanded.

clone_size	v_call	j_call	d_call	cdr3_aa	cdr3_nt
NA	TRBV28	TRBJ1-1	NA	CASSSGQPRTEAFF	TGTGCCAGCAGTTCCGGACAGCCCAGGACTGAAGCTTTCTTT
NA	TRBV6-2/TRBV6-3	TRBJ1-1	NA	CASSYMGLRNTEAFF	TGTGCCAGCAGTTATATGGGGCTTAGGAACACTGAAGCTTTCTTT
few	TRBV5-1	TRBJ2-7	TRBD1	CASRLDQGAYEQYF	TGCGCCAGCAGACTCGACCAGGGGGCCTACGAGCAGTACTTC
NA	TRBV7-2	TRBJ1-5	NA	CASSLGPGVGQPQHF	TGTGCCAGCAGCTTAGGGCCAGGGGTGGGTCAGCCCCAGCATTTT
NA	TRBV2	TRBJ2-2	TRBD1	CASCDYPGTAHTGELFF	TGTGCCAGCTGCGACTACCCCGGGACAGCTCACACCGGGGAGCTGTTTTTT
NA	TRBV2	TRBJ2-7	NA	CASSEPPTGQYF	TGTGCCAGCAGTGAGCCCCCTACCGGGCAGTACTTC
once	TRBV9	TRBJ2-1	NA	CASSSLGDRDNEQFF	TGTGCCAGCAGCTCATTAGGGGATCGGGACAATGAGCAGTTCTTC
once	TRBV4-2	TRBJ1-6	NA	CASSQEQSTRNSPLHF	TGTGCCAGCAGCCAAGAACAGAGCACCAGGAATTCACCCCTCCACTTT
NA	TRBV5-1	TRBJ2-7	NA	CASSSYPGSSSYEQYF	TGCGCCAGCAGCTCTTACCCAGGGTCCTCCTCCTACGAGCAGTACTTC
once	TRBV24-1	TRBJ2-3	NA	CATSDSPLAGSMYF	TGTGCCACCAGTGATTCCCCGTTGGCGGGATCAATGTATTTT
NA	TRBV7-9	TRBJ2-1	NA	CASSLTGYNEQFF	TGTGCCAGCAGCCTGACGGGCTACAATGAGCAGTTCTTC
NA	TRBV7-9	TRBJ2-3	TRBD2	CASSFPPPGRGATDTQYF	TGTGCCAGCAGCTTTCCCCCTCCCGGGCGGGGGGCCACAGATACGCAGTATTTT
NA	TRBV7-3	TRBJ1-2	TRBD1	CASSSSGGTDGYTF	TGTGCCAGCAGCTCCTCCGGAGGGACAGATGGCTACACCTTC
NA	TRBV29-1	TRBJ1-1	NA	CSVEENLRGRGFF	TGCAGCGTTGAAGAGAACCTACGTGGAAGAGGTTTCTTT
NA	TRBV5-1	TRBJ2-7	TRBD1	CASSFLGDRTYEQYF	TGCGCCAGCAGCTTTTTAGGGGACAGAACCTACGAGCAGTACTTC
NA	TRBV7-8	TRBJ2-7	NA	CASSLAPGSLREQYF	TGTGCCAGCAGCTTAGCACCGGGATCTCTTCGAGAGCAGTACTTC
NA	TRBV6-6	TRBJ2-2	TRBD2	CASRSLPGGNTGELFF	TGTGCCAGCAGGTCCCTTCCGGGGGGGAACACCGGGGAGCTGTTTTTT
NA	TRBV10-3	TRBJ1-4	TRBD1	CAISEGQGNEKLFF	TGTGCCATCAGTGAGGGACAGGGTAATGAAAAACTGTTTTTT
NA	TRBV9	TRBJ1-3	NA	CASSVVGGISGNTIYF	TGTGCCAGCAGCGTAGTCGGCGGAATCTCTGGAAACACCATATATTTT